This TCR beta chain was retrieved from a study of PD-1 blockade in classical Hodgkin lymphoma. Study observations and caveats: Newly diagnosed patients reportedly had lower baseline TCR diversity than healthy donors. Patients excluded were those beginning nivolumab under 1 year after ASCT. Repertoire differences lack defined causes, possibly disease activity or prior therapy.

Sequencing was performed with immunoSEQ multiplex PCR; in TCRdb, only in-frame clones are kept and a portion is missing. This table holds around 9,600 clones, approximately 87% found once. The time point is: cycle 4 day 1 (C4D1), after more than five weeks of nivolumab. Relapses following autologous stem cell transplantation were seen in all patients, with brentuximab vedotin exposure varying. Germline CDR1 reads SGHRS; CDR2 reads YFSETQ. Deletions cut 5 bases from V and 4 bases from J, with 11 bases between. The CDR3 is 13 amino acids. This clone came up once. Its antigen is undetermined. The specimen comprised peripheral blood mononuclear cells (PBMCs), sampled before the fourth cycle of nivolumab. This chain uses TRBV5-1 with TRBJ2-3, with unresolved D. This TCR was sampled from a human donor with classical Hodgkin lymphoma. In DNA form, the CDR3 reads TGCGCCAGCAGAGAGTTACTGGCAGATACGCAGTATTTT. Translation: CASRELLADTQYF. The variable domain in full, completed from reference TRBV5-1 and TRBJ2-3, reads KAGVTQTPRYLIKTRGQQVTLSCSPISGHRSVSWYQQTPGQGLQFLFEYFSETQRNKGNFPGRFSGRQFSNSRSEMNVSTLELGDSALYLCASRELLADTQYFGPGTRLTVL.